Sequencing of this TCR beta chain was carried out in a study of blood T cell repertoires in COVID-19. Study at large: Donors in the United States, Italy and Spain gave samples during acute or convalescent COVID-19.

Profiled with immunoSEQ multiplex PCR; TCRdb holds only in-frame clones, not every one. The sample contains approximately 190,000 clones, 84% of which appear only once. The V and J ends lost 6 bases and 4 bases, in that order; junction bases with no gene match: 3. The CDR3 runs to 13 residues. Per germline, CDR1 SQVTM and CDR2 ANQGSEA. Sequenced sample: PBMCs or T cells enriched from blood (not recorded which). The sequence derives from a woman in her twenties or thirties who had been exposed to COVID-19. This rearrangement joins TRBV29-1 to TRBJ2-3, with 11 bases lining up with TRBD1. The CDR3 here is CSVKDRGPDTQYF. In DNA form, the CDR3 reads TGCAGCGTGAAGGACAGGGGGCCAGATACGCAGTATTTT.